This T cell receptor (beta chain) was identified during a study of T cells after yellow fever vaccination. Study-wide context: Fractions of low cell number were prepared using SMART-Seq v4 Ultra Low Input. Findings of the study overall: Post-booster reappearance was seen for most primary-vaccination clones (96% CD4, roughly 86% CD8). The appearance of a small share of clonotypes in both CD4 and CD8 compartments was observed.

In making TCR cDNA, 5'RACE template switching added a universal primer site and UMIs to it. TCRdb ran MiXCR on the 5' RACE reads and lists one entry per CDR3 protein. The sample contains some 560,000 distinct CDR3 sequences, over 15% of which appear only once. V was trimmed by 0 bases and J by 2 bases, leaving 10 bases between them. The CDR3 runs 15 residues. CDR1 SGHRS and CDR2 YFSETQ come from the germline V gene. Concerning this clonotype: What it binds is not known.

V and J are TRBV5-1 and TRBJ2-3; D is uncertain. The sequence came from a man younger than 40 who received the YFV17D yellow fever vaccine. The sample consisted of PBMCs, taken 15 days after the yellow fever booster vaccination. The chain's CDR3 is CASSLEGPFTDTQYF. DNA for the CDR3: TGCGCCAGCAGCTTGGAAGGGCCTTTCACAGATACGCAGTATTTT.